Below, 10 T cell receptor beta chains from the same sample are listed, as sequenced in a study of blood T cell repertoires in COVID-19. Method: immunoSEQ multiplex PCR; TCRdb's copy keeps in-frame clones and lacks some. This table has about 81,000 clones, approximately 85% appearing once. Sequenced material: peripheral blood. The receptors shown here come from a man aged 70 or older with acute or convalescent COVID-19.

The chain is built from TRBV27 and TRBJ1-2; D is unclear. This CDR3 comprises 13 residues. Trimming took 3 bases from V and 8 from J, leaving 13 bases between them. CDR1 and CDR2 from the germline V gene are MNHEY and SMNVEV (reference sequence). The CDR3 nucleotides are TGTGCCAGCAGTTTTGGGTCTTCGGGGGGCTACACCTTC. This encodes CASSFGSSGGYTF.

The chain uses TRBV14 and TRBJ2-1, with a possible D match to TRBD1 (5 bases). CDR3 length: 12 residues. Trimming took 2 bases from V and 9 from J, leaving 8 bases between them. Per germline, CDR1 SGHDN and CDR2 FVKESK. The CDR3 region is CASSQQGIEQFF. Written as DNA, the CDR3 is TGTGCCAGCAGCCAACAGGGTATTGAGCAGTTCTTC.

The gene calls are TRBV27 and TRBJ2-2; 8 bases fit TRBD1. J was trimmed by 4 bases and V by 4 bases; bases with no gene match: 5. CDR3 size: 15 residues. The germline V gene has CDR1 MNHEY and CDR2 SMNVEV (reference sequence). The CDR3 loop is CASSWTGFGTGELFF. CDR3 nucleotides: TGTGCCAGCAGTTGGACAGGGTTCGGCACCGGGGAGCTGTTTTTT.

This chain connects TRBV28 to TRBJ2-7; 7 bases are a match to TRBD1. CDR3 length: 14 amino acids. Germline CDR1 is MDHEN and CDR2 is SYDVKM. V shed 6 bases, J shed 2 bases, and the junction held 7 bases outside the gene matches. This chain's CDR3 is CASSKQGTPYEQYF. The DNA of the CDR3 is TGTGCCAGCAGCAAACAGGGGACCCCCTACGAGCAGTACTTC.

V usage is TRBV2 and J usage is TRBJ1-6, with 7 bases lining up with TRBD1. Unmatched junction bases numbered 7, after V lost 5 bases and J lost 9 bases. CDR1 is SNHLY, CDR2 FYNNEI, per germline. CDR3 length equals 14 residues. Here the CDR3 DNA reads TGTGCCAGCAGTTTACAGGGGATTGCTTCACCCCTCCACTTT. This sequence encodes CASSLQGIASPLHF.

This chain links TRBV24-1 with TRBJ2-5; TRBD1 matches at 7 bases. The ends lost 4 bases at V and 4 bases at J; junction bases unmatched: 5. Germline CDR1 is KGHDR and CDR2 is SFDVKD. The length of the CDR3 is 14 residues. The CDR3 coding sequence is TGTGCCACCAGTGAACCGGGACAGACAGAGACCCAGTACTTC. Amino acids: CATSEPGQTETQYF.

This rearrangement joins TRBV7-3 to TRBJ2-3, with 12 bases identical to TRBD2. Germline V CDR1 and CDR2: SGHTA, FQGTGA. The length of the CDR3 is 16 residues. The ends lost 5 bases at V and 2 bases at J; junction bases unmatched: 5. The CDR3 bases are TGTGCCAGCAGCCGACTAGCGGGGGACCCCACAGATACGCAGTATTTT. It specifies CASSRLAGDPTDTQYF.

Turning to this clone: One end of the junction fails to match germline, which may point to a read error. This chain links TRBV6-6 with TRBJ1-5; 7 nucleotides match TRBD1. CDR3 length equals 16 residues. CDR1 and CDR2 (germline): MNHNY, SVGAGI (reference sequence). CDR3 nucleotide sequence: TGTGCCAGCAGCTACTTCGGAGACAGGGGCAATCAGCCCCAGCATTTT. As protein: CASSYFGDRGNQPQHF.

Only one count was recorded for this clone. V usage is TRBV24-1 and J usage is TRBJ1-5; D not resolved. The CDR3 loop spans 14 amino acids. The V end lost 5 bases, the J end lost 3 bases, and 10 bases lay between the germline ends. Germline assignment: CDR1 KGHDR and CDR2 SFDVKD. The CDR3 reads CATSGIEANQPQHF. The CDR3 DNA sequence: TGTGCCACCAGTGGAATAGAAGCCAATCAGCCCCAGCATTTT.

The CDR3 loop reads CAKSLDYRTGLTTTNEKLFF. In DNA form, the CDR3 reads TGTGCCAAAAGCCTGGACTATAGGACAGGCTTGACGACAACTAATGAAAAACTGTTTTTT. The V gene is TRBV7-6, the J gene TRBJ1-4, with 7 bases that match TRBD1. The CDR3 extends over 20 amino acids. CDR1 and CDR2 (germline): SGHVS, FNYEAQ. V trimming: 10 bases; J trimming: 0 bases; junction bases outside the gene matches: 23. Supplemented by reference TRBV7-6 and TRBJ1-4, the full variable domain reads GAGVSQSPRYKVTKRGQDVALRCDPISGHVSLYWYRQALGQGPEFLTYFNYEAQQDKSGLPNDRFSAERPEGSISTLTIQRTEQRDSAMYRCAKSLDYRTGLTTTNEKLFFGSGTQLSVL.